A selection of T cell receptor beta chains follows, all from one sample in a study of cytomegalovirus exposure and HLA in healthy donors. The method was immunoSEQ multiplex PCR; TCRdb's version includes in-frame clones alone and lacks a portion of them. The data contain under 250,000 clones, roughly 87% of them singletons. Specimen: PBMCs. Source of these receptors: a woman aged 18-29 years in good health and CMV-seropositive. Each CDR3 is given with its conserved first and last residue. The D gene is left open where the match is weak. Clone sizes are given selectively: once, few, many, or a class where the clone is expanded.

d_call	v_call	clone_size	j_call	cdr3_aa	cdr3_nt
TRBD2	TRBV9	-	TRBJ2-1	CASSAGLAERQFF	TGTGCCAGCAGCGCGGGACTAGCGGAAAGACAGTTCTTC
-	TRBV6-1	-	TRBJ2-3	CASSEMAGNTDTQYF	TGTGCCAGCAGTGAAATGGCGGGGAACACAGATACGCAGTATTTT
-	TRBV4-1	-	TRBJ2-1	CASSQGGTGEYNEQFF	TGCGCCAGCAGCCAAGGGGGAACGGGAGAGTACAATGAGCAGTTCTTC
-	TRBV5-1	-	TRBJ1-4	CASSLGRANEKLFF	TGCGCCAGCAGCTTGGGCAGGGCTAATGAAAAACTGTTTTTT
-	TRBV7-3	-	TRBJ1-1	CASSLRTAGNTEAFF	TGTGCCAGCAGCTTAAGGACAGCCGGGAACACTGAAGCTTTCTTT
-	TRBV29-1	-	TRBJ1-1	CSVGTSGVNTEAFF	TGCAGCGTTGGGACATCGGGGGTGAACACTGAAGCTTTCTTT
-	TRBV29-1	-	TRBJ2-3	CSVVGEIADTQYF	TGCAGCGTTGTTGGGGAGATCGCAGATACGCAGTATTTT
TRBD1	TRBV19	once	TRBJ1-3	CATGGQGRNTIYF	TGTGCCACCGGCGGACAGGGGAGAAACACCATATATTTT
TRBD2	TRBV4-1	-	TRBJ2-2	CASSPRTSGSTGELFF	TGCGCCAGCAGCCCCCGGACTAGCGGGAGCACCGGGGAGCTGTTTTTT
-	TRBV9	-	TRBJ2-1	CASSVGTDNEQFF	TGTGCCAGCAGCGTAGGGACAGACAATGAGCAGTTCTTC
TRBD1	TRBV2	once	TRBJ1-4	CASSAQGAEKLFF	TGTGCCAGCAGTGCCCAGGGGGCGGAGAAACTGTTTTTT
-	TRBV5-1	-	TRBJ2-3	CASSLETSNADTQYF	TGCGCCAGCAGCTTGGAGACTAGTAACGCAGATACGCAGTATTTT
-	TRBV28	-	TRBJ2-7	CASRLTGPPYEQYF	TGTGCCAGCAGACTGACAGGTCCGCCCTACGAGCAGTACTTC
TRBD2	TRBV6-5	once	TRBJ2-1	CASSATSGGNEQFF	TGTGCCAGCAGTGCGACTAGCGGGGGGAATGAGCAGTTCTTC
TRBD2	TRBV5-4	once	TRBJ2-1	CASSLGLAGNNEQFF	TGTGCCAGCAGCTTGGGACTAGCGGGGAACAATGAGCAGTTCTTC
TRBD2	TRBV5-6	-	TRBJ2-5	CASSLAGEREETQYF	TGTGCCAGCAGCTTAGCGGGAGAAAGGGAAGAGACCCAGTACTTC
TRBD1	TRBV2	-	TRBJ1-1	CASKTGAMNTEAFF	TGTGCCAGCAAGACAGGGGCGATGAACACTGAAGCTTTCTTT
-	TRBV27	-	TRBJ1-1	CASSFEGRENTEAFF	TGTGCCAGCAGTTTTGAAGGGAGGGAGAACACTGAAGCTTTCTTT
-	TRBV9	once	TRBJ2-7	CASSARDFPYEQYF	TGTGCCAGCAGCGCCAGGGACTTCCCCTACGAGCAGTACTTC
TRBD2	TRBV27	-	TRBJ2-7	CASTASGSYEQYF	TGTGCCAGCACAGCTAGCGGTTCCTACGAGCAGTACTTC
-	TRBV27	few	TRBJ2-4	CASSLGRSNIQYF	TGTGCCAGCAGTTTAGGCCGCAGTAACATTCAGTACTTC
-	TRBV7-8	-	TRBJ2-6	CASSFAGSGANVLTF	TGTGCCAGCAGCTTCGCAGGGTCTGGGGCCAACGTCCTGACTTTC
-	TRBV28	-	TRBJ1-5	CASSRSEAYSNQPQHF	TGTGCCAGCAGTCGGTCTGAGGCCTATAGCAATCAGCCCCAGCATTTT
-	TRBV7-7	-	TRBJ2-1	CASSSGISSYNEQFF	TGTGCTAGCAGTTCCGGGATAAGCTCCTACAATGAGCAGTTCTTC
TRBD1	TRBV19	-	TRBJ1-5	CASSRDSSNQPQHF	TGTGCCAGTAGCCGGGACAGTAGCAATCAGCCCCAGCATTTT
TRBD2	TRBV7-9	-	TRBJ2-3	CASTLGLAGGDTQYF	TGTGCCAGCACCTTAGGACTAGCGGGAGGGGATACGCAGTATTTT
-	TRBV27	-	TRBJ2-6	CASSLVGPGANVLTF	TGTGCCAGCAGTCTGGTGGGGCCTGGGGCCAACGTCCTGACTTTC
-	TRBV18	-	TRBJ2-3	CASSQTASSTDTQYF	TGTGCCAGCTCGCAGACAGCTTCTAGCACAGATACGCAGTATTTT
-	TRBV13	few	TRBJ1-1	CASSLTGSIEGAFF	TGTGCCAGCAGCCTTACAGGGTCCATCGAGGGAGCTTTCTTT
-	TRBV5-4	-	TRBJ2-3	CASSLPGATDTQYF	TGTGCCAGCAGCTTACCGGGAGCCACAGATACGCAGTATTTT
-	TRBV5-8	-	TRBJ2-1	CASRKGRLADVYNEQFF	TGTGCCAGCAGGAAAGGGAGGCTAGCAGACGTATACAATGAGCAGTTCTTC
-	TRBV10-3	-	TRBJ1-2	CAISDRVPNGYTF	TGTGCCATCAGTGACAGGGTTCCTAATGGCTACACCTTC
-	TRBV15	-	TRBJ2-1	CATSRDIGNEQFF	TGTGCCACCAGCAGAGATATCGGGAATGAGCAGTTCTTC
TRBD1	TRBV7-6	-	TRBJ2-1	CASSLTRTGYYNEQFF	TGTGCCAGCAGCCTTACAAGGACAGGGTATTACAATGAGCAGTTCTTC
-	TRBV5-6	-	TRBJ1-1	CASSLGGRVNTEAFF	TGTGCCAGCAGCTTGGGGGGCAGAGTGAACACTGAAGCTTTCTTT
-	TRBV27	few	TRBJ1-2	CASSRTANYGYTF	TGTGCCAGCAGCAGGACAGCTAACTATGGCTACACCTTC
-	TRBV5-1	-	TRBJ1-4	CASSLTPLHRETNEKLFF	TGCGCCAGCAGCTTGACCCCCTTACACAGAGAAACTAATGAAAAACTGTTTTTT
-	TRBV27	-	TRBJ1-5	CASSSRARNQPQHF	TGTGCCAGCAGTTCCAGGGCCCGGAATCAGCCCCAGCATTTT
TRBD1	TRBV4-1	-	TRBJ2-7	CASSLGKGAYEQYF	TGCGCCAGCAGCCTTGGGAAGGGGGCATACGAGCAGTACTTC
TRBD1	TRBV4-1	-	TRBJ2-1	CASSHPGGVREQFF	TGCGCCAGCAGCCATCCAGGGGGCGTACGGGAGCAGTTCTTC
-	TRBV28	-	TRBJ2-7	CASSSPFGPSSYEQYF	TGTGCCAGCAGTTCCCCCTTTGGGCCCAGCTCCTACGAGCAGTACTTC
TRBD1	TRBV6-5	once	TRBJ1-1	CASSYEGQGANTEAFF	TGTGCCAGCAGTTACGAGGGACAGGGGGCTAACACTGAAGCTTTCTTT
TRBD2	TRBV11-2	-	TRBJ2-1	CASSSRLARNEQFF	TGTGCCAGCAGCTCCAGACTAGCGCGCAATGAGCAGTTCTTC
TRBD1	TRBV6-1	-	TRBJ1-1	CASSGYRGPLDTEAFF	TGTGCCAGCAGTGGGTACAGGGGGCCCCTAGACACTGAAGCTTTCTTT
TRBD1	TRBV5-1	once	TRBJ1-4	CASSTDRGLNEKLFF	TGCGCCAGCAGCACAGACAGGGGGTTGAATGAAAAACTGTTTTTT
TRBD2	TRBV19	-	TRBJ2-7	CASSIGTSGSYEQYF	TGTGCCAGTAGTATAGGGACTAGCGGGAGCTACGAGCAGTACTTC
TRBD2	TRBV5-1	-	TRBJ2-5	CASSFKREGPVQYF	TGCGCCAGCAGCTTCAAGCGGGAGGGCCCCGTTCAGTACTTC
-	TRBV11-3	-	TRBJ2-1	CASSLDPARPPYNEQFF	TGTGCCAGCAGCTTAGACCCTGCGAGGCCCCCCTACAATGAGCAGTTCTTC
TRBD2	TRBV4-1	-	TRBJ2-1	CASSRSGTSGGTNEQFF	TGCGCCAGCAGCCGCTCCGGGACTAGCGGGGGGACCAATGAGCAGTTCTTC
TRBD1	TRBV6-5	few	TRBJ1-2	CASKTGFYGYTF	TGTGCCAGCAAGACAGGGTTCTATGGCTACACCTTC
TRBD1	TRBV9	-	TRBJ1-1	CASSVSRDRVPEAFF	TGTGCCAGCAGCGTTTCCCGGGACAGGGTTCCTGAAGCTTTCTTT
-	TRBV7-9	-	TRBJ1-5	CASSLHPKGRGQPQHF	TGTGCCAGCAGCTTACACCCCAAGGGCCGGGGTCAGCCCCAGCATTTT
TRBD1	TRBV30	-	TRBJ1-5	CAWSAGGTGERPQHF	TGTGCCTGGAGTGCTGGAGGGACAGGGGAGCGTCCCCAGCATTTT
TRBD1	TRBV6-4	-	TRBJ1-3	CASRGTGSSGNTIYF	TGTGCCAGCAGGGGGACAGGCTCCTCTGGAAACACCATATATTTT
-	TRBV28	-	TRBJ2-7	CASSLRRDVYEQYF	TGTGCCAGCAGTTTACGCAGGGATGTCTACGAGCAGTACTTC
-	TRBV29-1	-	TRBJ1-1	CSYSRRNTEAFF	TGCAGCTATTCGAGGCGGAACACTGAAGCTTTCTTT
TRBD1	TRBV7-8	-	TRBJ2-3	CASSRTGGYTDTQYF	TGTGCCAGCAGCCGGACAGGGGGATACACAGATACGCAGTATTTT
TRBD1	TRBV16	-	TRBJ1-1	CASSQWSGGKANTEAFF	TGTGCCAGCAGCCAATGGTCAGGGGGCAAAGCTAACACTGAAGCTTTCTTT
TRBD2	TRBV27	-	TRBJ2-1	CASSLAGLVYNEQFF	TGTGCCAGCAGTTTAGCCGGACTAGTTTACAATGAGCAGTTCTTC
-	TRBV4-2	-	TRBJ2-7	CASSQGGTGTLYEQYF	TGTGCCAGCAGCCAAGGGGGTACGGGAACCCTCTACGAGCAGTACTTC